The 20 T cell receptor beta chains presented below share a single source sample, sequenced in a study of Graves' ophthalmopathy and Graves' hyperthyroidism. The sequenced template was RNA, covering the TCR beta CDR3 region. An initial RT-PCR round employing HTBI primers preceded a second-round multiplex PCR. TCRdb fed the multiplex PCR reads into MiXCR, producing one record per CDR3 protein. The sample contains over a million distinct CDR3 sequences, about two fifths of which appear only once. The sequenced sample was peripheral blood or thyroid tissue (not recorded which). The receptors here all came from an adult man with Graves' hyperthyroidism.

This clonotype was observed many times. This chain connects TRBV12-3 or TRBV12-4 to TRBJ1-2; D is perhaps TRBD1 (5 bases). The CDR3 has 15 amino acids. V lost 2 bases, J lost 3 bases, and 13 bases lay in between. The CDR3 region has the DNA TGTGCCAGCAGTTTATCCCCCGCCAGGGACTATGGCTACACCTTC. As protein: CASSLSPARDYGYTF.

The chain combines TRBV7-2 with TRBJ2-5; 8 bases fit TRBD2. V lost 3 bases, J lost 11 bases, and 8 bases stayed unmatched. Germline-derived CDR1 and CDR2 are SGHTA and FQGNSA. This CDR3 region has 13 residues. DNA for the CDR3: TGTGCCAGCAGCTTCCGGCTAGCGGGTGAGCAGTACTTC. It codes for CASSFRLAGEQYF.

This clonotype was seen repeatedly, ten times or more. V is TRBV7-2 and J is TRBJ1-2, with D hard to call. Germline CDR1 is SGHTA and CDR2 is FQGNSA. V dropped 5 bases and J dropped 2 bases, with 15 bases sitting between them. The CDR3 consists of 15 residues. CDR3 residues: CASSPPRGSNYGYTF. CDR3 DNA: TGTGCCAGCAGCCCCCCGCGCGGGTCCAACTATGGCTACACCTTC.

This sequence joins TRBV2 and TRBJ1-1; D possibly corresponds to TRBD1 (5 bases). This CDR3 has 13 residues. Trimming stripped 4 bases from V and 3 bases from J, with 9 bases between. In germline, CDR1 is SNHLY, CDR2 FYNNEI. In nucleotides, the CDR3 is TGTGCCAGCAGTGCGTTAGGGGACACTGAAGCTTTCTTT. Residues: CASSALGDTEAFF.

Many counts were recorded for this clonotype. This sequence joins TRBV7-2 and TRBJ2-5; D unresolved. Trimming took 1 base from V and 0 from J, leaving 6 bases between them. The CDR3 runs to 14 residues. Germline V gives CDR1 SGHTA, CDR2 FQGNSA. The CDR3 DNA is TGTGCCAGCAGCTTAGATTGGGACCAAGAGACCCAGTACTTC. Its translation is CASSLDWDQETQYF. The full variable domain, rest sourced from reference TRBV7-2 and TRBJ2-5, is GAGVSQSPSNKVTEKGKDVELRCDPISGHTALYWYRQSLGQGLEFLIYFQGNSAPDKSGLPSDRFSAERTGGSVSTLTIQRTQQEDSAVYLCASSLDWDQETQYFGPGTRLLVL.

This chain uses TRBV29-1 with TRBJ1-6, with 10 bases fitting TRBD1. Germline CDR1 SQVTM, CDR2 ANQGSEA. V lost 7 bases, J lost 3 bases, and 15 bases stayed unmatched. The length of the CDR3 is 18 residues. The chain's CDR3 is CSAPLRDRGFDYNSPLHF. DNA for the CDR3: TGCAGCGCCCCACTCCGGGACAGGGGTTTCGACTATAATTCACCCCTCCACTTT. The full variable domain, completed using reference TRBV29-1 and TRBJ1-6, is SAVISQKPSRDICQRGTSLTIQCQVDSQVTMMFWYRQQPGQSLTLIATANQGSEATYESGFVIDKFPISRPNLTFSTLTVSNMSPEDSSIYLCSAPLRDRGFDYNSPLHFGNGTRLTVT.

The chain employs TRBV5-1 and TRBJ2-5, with D possibly TRBD1 on 6 matching bases. The CDR3 has 14 residues. Germline V gene sequence: CDR1 SGHRS, CDR2 YFSETQ. The V end was cut by 0 bases, the J end by 5 bases, with 11 bases between. The CDR3 DNA reads TGCGCCAGCAGCTTGGACAGGGCCGAGGAGACCCAGTACTTC. This gives the protein CASSLDRAEETQYF.

Many counts were recorded for this clonotype. V and J are TRBV15 and TRBJ2-7, with D perhaps given as TRBD1 or TRBD2 (5 bases each). The V end lost 0 bases, the J end lost 0 bases, and 12 bases lay between the germline ends. This CDR3 has 16 residues. Germline-derived CDR1 and CDR2 are LNHNV and YYDKDF (reference sequence). This CDR3 is CATSRDPGTNSYEQYF. The CDR3 coding sequence is TGTGCCACCAGCAGAGATCCGGGGACGAACTCCTACGAGCAGTACTTC.

The V gene is TRBV10-2, the J gene TRBJ2-7, with 10 bases lining up with TRBD2. Per the germline V gene, CDR1 is WSHSY and CDR2 is SAAADI. The CDR3 is 17 residues long. V lost 4 bases and J lost 4; bases outside the gene matches: 13. The DNA for the CDR3 is TGCGCCAGCAGTGCTAGAGGCATAGCGGGAGGAAAATACGAGCAGTACTTC. Translated: CASSARGIAGGKYEQYF.

In regard to this clonotype: A read error may be the cause here, since a much bigger clone is one base away. The genes are TRBV7-2 and TRBJ1-6, with D uncertain. The CDR3 is 14 residues long. Per the germline V gene, CDR1 is SGHTA and CDR2 is FQGNSA. The CDR3 nucleotides are TGTGCCAGCAGCTTAACGGCCTATAGTTCACCCCTCCACTTT. Its protein product is CASSLTAYSSPLHF.

This rearrangement joins TRBV29-1 to TRBJ1-2; no definite D call. Germline assignment: CDR1 SQVTM and CDR2 ANQGSEA. CDR3 length: 12 residues. The V end was cut by 8 bases, the J end by 6 bases, with 16 bases between. The CDR3 nucleotides read TGCAGCTTAGGTCGTGGGTTCCATGGCTACACCTTC. Protein: CSLGRGFHGYTF.

The CDR3 spells CASSTLAGTGANVLTF. CDR3 DNA: TGTGCCAGTAGTACCCTGGCCGGCACCGGGGCCAACGTCCTGACTTTC. The chain combines TRBV19 with TRBJ2-6; D unresolved. V lost 4 bases to trimming and J lost 4 bases, with 14 bases between them. The germline CDR1 and CDR2 sequences are LNHDA and SQIVND (reference sequence). The CDR3 spans 16 residues. Based on the CDR3 plus reference TRBV19 and TRBJ2-6, the full variable domain is DGGITQSPKYLFRKEGQNVTLSCEQNLNHDAMYWYRQDPGQGLRLIYYSQIVNDFQKGDIAEGYSVSREKKESFPLTVTSAQKNPTAFYLCASSTLAGTGANVLTFGAGSRLTVL.

This sequence joins TRBV7-9 and TRBJ2-7; no clear D gene. The DNA end lines up better with TRBJ2-5; the J call may be wrong. Germline V lookup: CDR1 SEHNR, CDR2 FQNEAQ (reference sequence). The CDR3 spans 14 residues. The chain's CDR3 is CASSLGAFRETQYF. The CDR3, as DNA: TGTGCCAGCAGCTTAGGGGCGTTCCGGGAGACCCAGTACTTC.

There are many counts of this clonotype. The J gene is TRBJ1-6, the V gene TRBV6-5; 7 positions agree with TRBD1. CDR1 and CDR2 from the germline V gene are MNHEY and SVGAGI. J was trimmed by 10 bases and V by 6 bases; bases with no gene match: 9. This CDR3 has 14 amino acids. DNA for the CDR3: TGTGCCAGCAGATTTACAGGGGAGCAATCACCCCTCCACTTT. Its protein is CASRFTGEQSPLHF.

This clonotype has at least ten counts. The V and J genes are TRBV29-1 and TRBJ1-2; 10 nucleotides line up with TRBD1. The CDR3 is 14 residues long. In germline, CDR1 is SQVTM, CDR2 ANQGSEA. J lost 6 bases, V lost 3 bases, and 7 bases had no gene match. This CDR3 reads CSVEERQGAHGYTF. The CDR3 nucleotides are TGCAGCGTTGAGGAGCGACAGGGGGCGCATGGCTACACCTTC.

The chain carries TRBV12-3 or TRBV12-4 and TRBJ1-2; 7 nucleotides line up with TRBD1. The CDR3 consists of 15 residues. The V gene end was trimmed by 6 bases and the J gene end by 6 bases; junction bases not matched to a gene: 13. The CDR3 region is CASSRAGDRPNGYTF. As DNA, the CDR3 is TGTGCCAGCAGCCGAGCTGGGGACAGACCGAATGGCTACACCTTC.

This clonotype was counted once. A read error is possible here, since a much larger clone lies one base away. The rearrangement links TRBV7-9 to TRBJ2-7, with D tentatively TRBD1 or TRBD2 (7 bases each). Germline CDR1 is SEHNR and CDR2 is FQNEAQ (reference sequence). The CDR3 covers 17 residues. CDR3 region: CASSYGQGGSLSHEQYF. CDR3 nucleotides: TGTGCCAGCAGCTATGGGCAGGGGGGGAGCCTCTCCCACGAGCAGTACTTC.

CDR3 sequence (DNA): TGCAGTGCTAGGGACCGGGACTATAAACTCTACGAGCAGTACTTC. Its translation is CSARDRDYKLYEQYF. The rearrangement joins TRBV20-1 to TRBJ2-7; 7 nucleotides line up with TRBD2. Looked up from germline, CDR1 is DFQATT and CDR2 is SNEGSKA (reference sequence). The CDR3 length is 15 residues. The V segment lost 3 bases and the J segment 3 bases; nucleotides outside the gene matches: 11.

This clonotype appeared many times. The chain is built from TRBV11-2 and TRBJ1-5; TRBD1 might be the D (5 bases). The germline CDR1 and CDR2 sequences are SGHAT and FQNNGV. The CDR3 consists of 15 residues. V lost 9 bases to trimming and J lost 1 base, with 16 bases between them. This chain's CDR3 is CASSITGGSNQPQHF. The CDR3, as DNA: TGTGCCAGTAGTATAACTGGGGGGAGCAATCAGCCCCAGCATTTT. Based on the CDR3 plus reference TRBV11-2 and TRBJ1-5, the full variable domain is EAGVAQSPRYKIIEKRQSVAFWCNPISGHATLYWYQQILGQGPKLLIQFQNNGVVDDSQLPKDRFSAERLKGVDSTLKIQPAKLEDSAVYLCASSITGGSNQPQHFGDGTRLSIL.

This clonotype was detected many times. The chain has TRBV2 and TRBJ1-4; 9 bases line up with TRBD1. This CDR3 contains 15 residues. V was clipped by 6 bases and J by 7 bases; unmatched bases: 9. The germline V gene has CDR1 SNHLY and CDR2 FYNNEI. CDR3 amino acids: CASSPADRGREKLFF. The CDR3, as DNA: TGTGCCAGCAGCCCAGCGGACAGGGGTCGTGAAAAACTGTTTTTT.